The clone carrying this T cell receptor (beta chain) was recorded at least ten times. Its target is unknown. This entry belongs to a study of T cell repertoires in cytomegalovirus infection. Study observations and caveats: CMV-specific HLA-C-restricted TCR beta clonotypes dominated the ex vivo response.

Using its own MiXCR run on the reads, TCRdb lists one record per CDR3 protein. The sample records about 890,000 distinct CDR3 sequences, approximately 31% being singletons. The V end was cut by 1 base, the J end by 1 base, with 10 bases between. CDR1 and CDR2 (germline): SEHNR, FQNEAQ (reference sequence). The CDR3 contains 15 residues. The specimen comprised cultured CD8+ T cells from PBMCs, sampled from culture after CMV antigen stimulation. This TCR came from a human donor in good health (CMV status not recorded). Some clones in this sample may be carry-over from other donors' samples. This rearrangement joins TRBV7-9 to TRBJ1-1; D is undetermined. CDR3 in amino acids: CASSLDRAWNTEAFF. The CDR3 coding sequence is TGTGCCAGCAGCTTAGATCGGGCCTGGAACACTGAAGCTTTCTTT. Full variable domain (outside the CDR3, taken from reference TRBV7-9 and TRBJ1-1): DTGVSQNPRHKITKRGQNVTFRCDPISEHNRLYWYRQTLGQGPEFLTYFQNEAQLEKSRLLSDRFSAERPKGSFSTLEIQRTEQGDSAMYLCASSLDRAWNTEAFFGQGTRLTVV.